Each of the 11 T cell receptor beta chains below was sequenced from the same sample in a study of metastatic and nonmetastatic thyroid tumors. TCRdb re-analyzed the PCR reads through MiXCR. The sample includes some 33,000 clones, approximately 16% of them seen just once. Every patient underwent thyroid surgery untreated. Sequencing was done on a sample of blood. The origin of the receptors is a male donor with papillary thyroid cancer or a benign thyroid nodule (not recorded which). Some clones in this sample may be carry-over from other donors' samples.

This clone was counted at least ten times. V usage is TRBV5-1 and J usage is TRBJ2-1; TRBD2 matches at 9 bases. CDR3 size: 14 residues. V dropped 3 bases and J dropped 5; count of bases not matched to a gene: 3. The germline gives CDR1 SGHRS, CDR2 YFSETQ. CDR3 sequence (DNA): TGCGCCAGCAGCTATAGCGGGAGAGACAATGAGCAGTTCTTC. It yields the protein CASSYSGRDNEQFF.

This clone was observed a few times. The chain combines TRBV28 with TRBJ1-1; D gene unclear. V lost 3 bases to trimming and J lost 6 bases, with 8 bases between them. The CDR3 is 12 residues long. The germline V gene has CDR1 MDHEN and CDR2 SYDVKM. The CDR3 DNA follows: TGTGCCAGCAGTTTTCGGACTCCTGAAGCTTTCTTT. This gives the protein CASSFRTPEAFF.

This clone was recorded at least ten times. The chain joins TRBV6-6 to TRBJ2-7, with no clear D. CDR1 MNHNY and CDR2 SVGAGI come from the germline V gene (reference sequence). V lost 3 bases to trimming and J lost 1 base, with 16 bases between them. This CDR3 is 16 amino acids long. The CDR3 reads CASSYRRAAVSYEQYF. In DNA, the CDR3 is TGTGCCAGCAGTTATCGTCGGGCAGCCGTGTCCTACGAGCAGTACTTC.

In its sample, this clone was seen many times. The CDR3 DNA sequence: TGTGCCAGCGCGTTCGGGCCGGGGGGGGAGACCCAGTACTTC. Translated, it gives CASAFGPGGETQYF. The rearrangement joins TRBV3-1 to TRBJ2-5; 8 bases are shared with TRBD2. CDR1 and CDR2 (germline): LGHDT, YNNKEL (reference sequence). The J segment lost 5 bases and the V segment lost 8 bases, leaving 10 bases of the junction unmatched. This CDR3 region has 14 residues.

This clone was counted at least ten times. The chain combines TRBV12-3 or TRBV12-4 with TRBJ2-7; a possible D gene is TRBD1 (5 bases). The CDR3 extends over 14 amino acids. The V and J ends lost 5 bases and 3 bases respectively, with 14 bases between them. The CDR3 is CASSPTGQYYEQYF. The CDR3 DNA sequence: TGTGCCAGCAGTCCCACCGGACAATACTACGAGCAGTACTTC.

This clone was recorded many times. The V call is TRBV18, the J call TRBJ2-1; possible D gene TRBD2, 6 bases. Trimming took 0 bases from V and 7 from J, leaving 13 bases between them. CDR3 size: 15 residues. Germline V CDR1 and CDR2: KGHSH, LQKENI. Written as DNA, the CDR3 is TGTGCCAGCTCACCACCGGGACCGGGGGTAAATGAGCAGTTCTTC. Protein sequence: CASSPPGPGVNEQFF.

This clone came up many times. J is TRBJ2-5 and V is TRBV12-3 or TRBV12-4; TRBD2 matches 10 bases. The CDR3 covers 15 residues. With V trimmed by 4 bases and J by 5 bases, 7 bases remained unmatched. CDR3 sequence: CASSWTSGGGETQYF. The CDR3 nucleotides read TGTGCCAGCAGTTGGACTAGCGGAGGAGGGGAGACCCAGTACTTC.

This clone was observed many times. The chain couples TRBV10-3 to TRBJ2-1; D may be TRBD2 (5 bases). The CDR3 contains 11 residues. Deletions cut 4 bases from V and 8 bases from J, with 6 bases between. Germline V gene sequence: CDR1 ENHRY, CDR2 SYGVKD. In DNA form, the CDR3 reads TGTGCCATCAGTGTGCGGGATGAGCAGTTCTTC. Protein product: CAISVRDEQFF.

Ten or more counts support this clone. This chain joins TRBV7-2 and TRBJ2-3; no clear D. CDR3 length: 15 residues. CDR1 and CDR2 from the germline V gene are SGHTA and FQGNSA. V gave up 0 bases and J gave up 0 bases, with 7 bases separating them. CDR3 nucleotides: TGTGCCAGCAGCTTAGCCGTGGGAAGCACAGATACGCAGTATTTT. Translating gives CASSLAVGSTDTQYF.

In this sample, this clone turned up many times. Additional DNA sequences in this sample encode the identical CDR3. The chain is built from TRBV29-1 and TRBJ2-1; D not certain. The CDR3 runs 10 residues. Trimming took 6 bases from V and 7 from J, leaving 7 bases between them. Germline-derived CDR1 and CDR2 are SQVTM and ANQGSEA. The CDR3 DNA is TGCAGCGTGAGAAATAATGAGCAGTTCTTC. This codes for CSVRNNEQFF.

This clone was observed a handful of times. This may come from a read error, since a much larger clone is one base off. V usage is TRBV5-6 and J usage is TRBJ1-2, with D hard to call. Between the trimmed V and J ends, which lost 5 bases and 5 bases, there was a span of 7 bases. CDR3 length: 11 residues. From germline, CDR1 is SGHDT and CDR2 YYEEEE. Here the CDR3 DNA reads TGTGCCAGCAGGCCGGAGTATGGCTACACCTTC. Amino acid sequence: CASRPEYGYTF.